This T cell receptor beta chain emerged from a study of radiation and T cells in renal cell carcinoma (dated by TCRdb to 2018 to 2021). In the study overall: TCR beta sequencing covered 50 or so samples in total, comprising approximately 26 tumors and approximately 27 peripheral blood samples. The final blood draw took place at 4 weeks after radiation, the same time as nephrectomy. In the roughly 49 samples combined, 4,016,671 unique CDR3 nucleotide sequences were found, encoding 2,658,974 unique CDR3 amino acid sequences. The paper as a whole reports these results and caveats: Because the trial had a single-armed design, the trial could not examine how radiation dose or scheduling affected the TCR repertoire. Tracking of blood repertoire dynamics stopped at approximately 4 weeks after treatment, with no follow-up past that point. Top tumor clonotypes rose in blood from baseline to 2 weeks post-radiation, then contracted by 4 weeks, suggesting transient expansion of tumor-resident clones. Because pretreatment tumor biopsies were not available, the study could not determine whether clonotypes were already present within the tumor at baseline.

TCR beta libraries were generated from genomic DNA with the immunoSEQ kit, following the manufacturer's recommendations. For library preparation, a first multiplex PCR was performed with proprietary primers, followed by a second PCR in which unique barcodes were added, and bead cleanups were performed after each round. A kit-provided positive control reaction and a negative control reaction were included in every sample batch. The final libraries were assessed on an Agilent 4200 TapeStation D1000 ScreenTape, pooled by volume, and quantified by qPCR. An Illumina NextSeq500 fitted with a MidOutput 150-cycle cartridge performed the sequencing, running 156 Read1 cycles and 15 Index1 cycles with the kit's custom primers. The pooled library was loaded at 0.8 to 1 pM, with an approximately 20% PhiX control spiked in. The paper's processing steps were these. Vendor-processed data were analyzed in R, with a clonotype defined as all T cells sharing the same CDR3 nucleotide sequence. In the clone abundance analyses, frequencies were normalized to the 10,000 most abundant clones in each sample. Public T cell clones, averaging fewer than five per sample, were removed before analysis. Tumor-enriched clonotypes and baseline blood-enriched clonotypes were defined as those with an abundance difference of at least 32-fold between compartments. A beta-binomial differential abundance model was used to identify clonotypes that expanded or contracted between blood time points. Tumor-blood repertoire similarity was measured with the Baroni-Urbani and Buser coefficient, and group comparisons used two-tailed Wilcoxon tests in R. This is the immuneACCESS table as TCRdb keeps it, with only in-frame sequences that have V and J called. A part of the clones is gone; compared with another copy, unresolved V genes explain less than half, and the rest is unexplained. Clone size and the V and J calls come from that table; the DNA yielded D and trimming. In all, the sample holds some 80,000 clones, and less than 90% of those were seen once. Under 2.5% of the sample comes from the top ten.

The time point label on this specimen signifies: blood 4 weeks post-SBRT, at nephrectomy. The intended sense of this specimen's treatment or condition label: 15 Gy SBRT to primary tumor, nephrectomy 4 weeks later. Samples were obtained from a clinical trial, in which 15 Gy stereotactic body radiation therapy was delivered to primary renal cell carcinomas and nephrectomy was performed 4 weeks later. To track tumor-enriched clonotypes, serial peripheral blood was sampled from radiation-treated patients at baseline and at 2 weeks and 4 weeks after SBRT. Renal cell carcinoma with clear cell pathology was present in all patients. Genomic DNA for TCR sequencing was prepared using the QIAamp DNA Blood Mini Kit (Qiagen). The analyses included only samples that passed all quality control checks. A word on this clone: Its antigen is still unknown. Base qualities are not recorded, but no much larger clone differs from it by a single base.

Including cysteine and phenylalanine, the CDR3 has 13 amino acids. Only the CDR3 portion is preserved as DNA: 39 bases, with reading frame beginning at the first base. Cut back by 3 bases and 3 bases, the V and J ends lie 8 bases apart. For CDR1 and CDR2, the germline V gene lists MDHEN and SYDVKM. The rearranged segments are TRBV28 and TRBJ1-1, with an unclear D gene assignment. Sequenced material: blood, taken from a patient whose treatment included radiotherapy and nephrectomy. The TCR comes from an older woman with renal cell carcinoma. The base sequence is TGTGCCAGCAGTTTCGTGACTCACACTGAAGCTTTCTTT. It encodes CASSFVTHTEAFF.